Each of the 18 T cell receptor beta chains below was sequenced from the same sample in a study of vaccination and CD4 T cells after COVID-19. No cognate antigen is known for these TCRs. Treatment: approximately nine-day PBMC culture with coronavirus spike peptide pools or control peptides (ViraFEST assay). Harvesting of the unexposed donor's CD4+ T cells predated the COVID-19 pandemic (2011-2018). Cultured CD4+ T cell DNA underwent sequencing with the Oncomine TCR Beta short-read assay. Genomic DNA was isolated from CD4+ T cells that had been cultured. TCRdb ran MiXCR on the PCR reads and lists one entry per CDR3 protein. This repertoire shows 8,500 to 9,500 distinct CDR3 sequences, roughly 32% found once; its top ten account for 20% to 25%. The sequenced material came from CD4+ T cells from blood, cultured in vitro. Receptors were obtained from a human donor in good health.

The chain carries TRBV28 and TRBJ2-7; maybe TRBD1 (5 bases). The length of the CDR3 is 14 residues. Germline loops: CDR1 MDHEN, CDR2 SYDVKM. Trimming took off 6 bases at V and 4 bases at J, with 16 bases between the two ends. The CDR3 bases are TGTGCCAGCAGCCCACTCCCAGGGCGATACGAGCAGTACTTC. Translating it yields CASSPLPGRYEQYF. The whole variable domain, filled in from reference TRBV28 and TRBJ2-7, reads DVKVTQSSRYLVKRTGEKVFLECVQDMDHENMFWYRQDPGLGLRLIYFSYDVKMKEKGDIPEGYSVSREKKERFSLILESASTNQTSMYLCASSPLPGRYEQYFGPGTRLTVT.

This clonotype has just a few counts. V is TRBV15 and J is TRBJ2-3; D remains unclear. CDR1 LNHNV and CDR2 YYDKDF come from the germline V gene (reference sequence). This CDR3 contains 14 residues. V was shortened by 3 bases and J by 4 bases, with 11 bases between the two germline ends. For the CDR3, the DNA is TGTGCCACCAGCAGTAGGGCAAGCCCAGATACGCAGTATTTT. It specifies CATSSRASPDTQYF. The whole variable domain, remainder taken from reference TRBV15 and TRBJ2-3, is DAMVIQNPRYQVTQFGKPVTLSCSQTLNHNVMYWYQQKSSQAPKLLFHYYDKDFNNEADTPDNFQSRRPNTSFCFLDIRSPGLGDTAMYLCATSSRASPDTQYFGPGTRLTVL.

The J gene is TRBJ2-2, the V gene TRBV19; 9 bases align to TRBD1. Looked up from germline, CDR1 is LNHDA and CDR2 is SQIVND (reference sequence). Trimming cost V 2 bases and J 8 bases; bases outside gene matches: 9. This CDR3 has 16 residues. The CDR3 bases are TGTGCCAGTAGTATACCTCCGGGACAGGGTGCGGGGGAGCTGTTTTTT. Amino acids: CASSIPPGQGAGELFF.

This chain connects TRBV6-5 to TRBJ2-3; no reliable D call. The length of the CDR3 is 13 residues. V lost 0 bases and J 5 bases, leaving 6 bases between the germline ends. The germline CDR1 and CDR2 sequences are MNHEY and SVGAGI. The chain's CDR3 is CASSYSDGDTQYF. CDR3 nucleotide sequence: TGTGCCAGCAGTTACTCCGACGGAGATACGCAGTATTTT.

The J gene is TRBJ2-5, the V gene TRBV21-1; TRBD1 is the table's D call, not checked against the DNA. TRBV21-1 is a pseudogene locus. This CDR3 has 14 residues. CDR3 sequence: CASSDRDSQETQYF. The DNA of the CDR3 is TGTGCCAGCAGCGACAGGGACAGCCAAGAGACCCAGTACTTC.

This clonotype showed up just a few times. This chain connects TRBV6-2 or TRBV6-3 to TRBJ2-3, with TRBD1 matching over 9 bases. This CDR3 comprises 14 residues. Germline V gene sequence: CDR1 MNHEY, CDR2 SVGEGT. The V segment lost 5 bases and the J segment 0 bases; nucleotides outside the gene matches: 0. The CDR3 is CASSGQGSTDTQYF. For the CDR3, the DNA is TGTGCCAGCAGTGGACAGGGGAGCACAGATACGCAGTATTTT.

This clonotype was seen a handful of times. CDR3 sequence (DNA): TGTGCCAGCAGCACTAGGACGGTACGCAAGCAGTACTTC. Encoded protein: CASSTRTVRKQYF. V gene TRBV28 combines with J gene TRBJ2-7, with a weak D call TRBD2 (5 bases). The germline CDR1 and CDR2 sequences are MDHEN and SYDVKM. The CDR3 is 13 residues long. V was shortened by 6 bases and J by 8 bases, with 17 bases between the two germline ends.

V and J are TRBV28 and TRBJ2-3; D not resolved. This CDR3 is built from 13 residues. From germline, CDR1 is MDHEN and CDR2 SYDVKM. V lost 10 bases, J lost 0 bases, and 11 bases lay in between. The DNA of the CDR3 is TGTGCCACCAAATATACTAGCACAGATACGCAGTATTTT. It encodes CATKYTSTDTQYF.

The gene calls are TRBV4-2 and TRBJ2-1; D unresolved. The CDR3 extends over 16 amino acids. The germline V gene encodes CDR1 LGHNA and CDR2 YNFKEQ. V was cut by 1 base and J by 0 bases, with 10 bases left in between. CDR3 in amino acids: CASSQVGSRSYNEQFF. For the CDR3, the DNA is TGTGCCAGCAGCCAAGTGGGTAGCCGCTCCTACAATGAGCAGTTCTTC.

This clonotype showed up just once. A clone one base away is much larger, so this may be a read error. J is TRBJ1-1 and V is TRBV15, with TRBD1 matching over 10 bases. V lost 5 bases and J lost 1; bases outside the gene matches: 10. The CDR3 runs to 17 residues. Germline V gene data show CDR1 as LNHNV and CDR2 as YYDKDF (reference sequence). CDR3 DNA sequence: TGTGCCACCAGCGGGCAGGGACAGGGGTGGGGGAACACTGAAGCTTTCTTT. It encodes CATSGQGQGWGNTEAFF.

Only a few counts were recorded for this clonotype. V is TRBV7-6 and J is TRBJ2-3; no clear D gene. V was clipped by 1 base and J by 3 bases, with 11 bases between them. The CDR3 spans 15 residues. Germline loops: CDR1 SGHVS, CDR2 FNYEAQ. The CDR3 bases are TGTGCCAGCAGCTTAGGTGGTATAACGACAGATACGCAGTATTTT. Its translation is CASSLGGITTDTQYF.

The CDR3 loop reads CASSLSGQGTQYF. The CDR3 coding sequence is TGCGCCAGCAGCTTGTCTGGGCAAGGTACGCAGTATTTT. This chain links TRBV5-1 with TRBJ2-3; D is unclear. The CDR3 runs 13 residues. Germline CDR1 is SGHRS and CDR2 is YFSETQ. V gave up 1 base and J gave up 8 bases, with 11 bases separating them.

The chain uses TRBV30 and TRBJ1-5; D gene uncertain. The CDR3 has 13 residues. In germline, CDR1 is GTSNPN, CDR2 SVGIG (reference sequence). Trimming cost V 2 bases and J 1 base, with 6 bases left between them. DNA of the CDR3: TGTGCCTGGAGTCCCGACAGCAATCAGCCCCAGCATTTT. Protein sequence: CAWSPDSNQPQHF.

The chain is built from TRBV28 and TRBJ1-5, with D unresolved. This CDR3 is 14 amino acids long. Trimming removed 6 bases at V and 4 bases at J, with 13 bases between. Germline V gene sequence: CDR1 MDHEN, CDR2 SYDVKM. As DNA, the CDR3 is TGTGCCAGCAGAGCTCCTACAATTAATCAGCCCCAGCATTTT. Translation: CASRAPTINQPQHF.

V usage is TRBV28 and J usage is TRBJ1-6; 7 bases fit TRBD1. The trim removed 2 bases at V and 2 bases at J, leaving 6 bases unmatched. The CDR3 is 17 amino acids. The germline gives CDR1 MDHEN, CDR2 SYDVKM. The chain's CDR3 is CASSLTRQGAYNSPLHF. The CDR3 DNA follows: TGTGCCAGCAGTTTAACGCGACAGGGAGCCTATAATTCACCCCTCCACTTT.

This clonotype has more than one count but fewer than ten. V is TRBV6-2 or TRBV6-3 and J is TRBJ2-7, with 10 bases fitting TRBD1. J lost 7 bases, V lost 8 bases, and 11 bases had no gene match. CDR3 length: 14 residues. Germline V gene sequence: CDR1 MNHEY, CDR2 SVGEGT. CDR3 nucleotides: TGTGCCAGCGGGCCCTCGGGACAGGGGAGAGAGCAGTACTTC. This sequence encodes CASGPSGQGREQYF.

This clonotype has more than one count but fewer than ten. The V call is TRBV7-9, the J call TRBJ2-3, with TRBD2 as a possible D gene (5 bases). The CDR3 length is 14 residues. The germline V gene has CDR1 SEHNR and CDR2 FQNEAQ (reference sequence). Trimming stripped 3 bases from V and 4 bases from J, with 11 bases between. The CDR3 is CASSLAGPPDTQYF. CDR3 DNA: TGTGCCAGCAGCTTGGCGGGTCCCCCAGATACGCAGTATTTT.

This clonotype was counted only a few times. The CDR3 reads CASSLRIAEAFF. CDR3 coding DNA: TGTGCCAGCAGCTTAAGGATCGCTGAAGCTTTCTTT. The chain links TRBV7-2 to TRBJ1-1; no clear D gene. The germline V gene encodes CDR1 SGHTA and CDR2 FQGNSA. The V end lost 2 bases, the J end lost 6 bases, and 7 bases lay between the germline ends. CDR3 length: 12 residues.